Below, one T cell receptor beta chain is given with its context. Its target is unknown. The source of the sample is a study of radiotherapy plus CTLA-4 blockade in lung cancer. Points from the study as a whole: In blood, early T cell clone dynamics reportedly predicted response best, together with interferon-beta. Expansion of tumor-derived TCR clones was observed in blood after radiotherapy plus ipilimumab.

TCRdb keeps only in-frame clones here, not all; method: immunoSEQ multiplex PCR. The sample includes 55,000 to 70,000 clones, under 80% of them seen just once. Treatment of patients with chemo-refractory metastatic non-small-cell lung cancer consisted of focal radiation plus CTLA-4 blockade with ipilimumab. The CDR3 contains 14 residues. Germline lookup yields CDR1 SGHNT and CDR2 YENEEA. Trimming pared 5 bases from V and 9 bases from J, leaving 14 bases between. The chain carries TRBV11-3 and TRBJ1-6, with D possibly TRBD1 on 5 matching bases. Sequenced material: peripheral blood, taken from a patient treated with radiotherapy plus ipilimumab. The TCR comes from a human donor with non-small cell lung cancer who had a complete response to radiotherapy plus ipilimumab. CDR3 sequence: CASSLGVRGSPLHF. The CDR3 coding sequence is TGTGCCAGCAGCCTAGGGGTGCGGGGTTCACCCCTCCACTTT.